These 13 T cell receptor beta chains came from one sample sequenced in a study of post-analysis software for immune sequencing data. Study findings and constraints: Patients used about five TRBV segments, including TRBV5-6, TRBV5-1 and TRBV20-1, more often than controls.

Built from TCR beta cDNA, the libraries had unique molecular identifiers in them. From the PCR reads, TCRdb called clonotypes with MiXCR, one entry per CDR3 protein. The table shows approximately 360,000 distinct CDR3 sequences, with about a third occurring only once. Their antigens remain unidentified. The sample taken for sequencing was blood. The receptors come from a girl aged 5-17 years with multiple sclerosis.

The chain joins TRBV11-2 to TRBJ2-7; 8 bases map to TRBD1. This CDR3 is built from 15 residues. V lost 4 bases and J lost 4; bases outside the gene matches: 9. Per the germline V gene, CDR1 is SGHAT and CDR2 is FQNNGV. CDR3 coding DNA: TGTGCCAGCAGCTCCTGGACAGGGAGTGGGTACGAGCAGTACTTC. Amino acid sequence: CASSSWTGSGYEQYF.

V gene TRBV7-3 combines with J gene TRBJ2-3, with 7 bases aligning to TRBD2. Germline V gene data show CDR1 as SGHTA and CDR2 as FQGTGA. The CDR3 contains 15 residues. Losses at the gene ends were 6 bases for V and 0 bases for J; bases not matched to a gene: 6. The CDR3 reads CASSMTSSSTDTQYF. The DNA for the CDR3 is TGTGCCAGCAGTATGACTAGCTCTAGCACAGATACGCAGTATTTT.

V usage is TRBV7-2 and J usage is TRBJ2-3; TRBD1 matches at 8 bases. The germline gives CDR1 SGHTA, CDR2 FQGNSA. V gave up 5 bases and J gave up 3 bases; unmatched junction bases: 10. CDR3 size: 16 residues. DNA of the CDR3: TGTGCCAGCAGCCCCTACAGGGGGATCCCAACAGATACGCAGTATTTT. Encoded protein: CASSPYRGIPTDTQYF.

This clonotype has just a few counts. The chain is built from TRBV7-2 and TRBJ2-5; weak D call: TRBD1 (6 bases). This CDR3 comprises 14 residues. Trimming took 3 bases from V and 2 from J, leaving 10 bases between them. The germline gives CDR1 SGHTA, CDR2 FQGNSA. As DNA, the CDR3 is TGTGCCAGCAGCTTGAACAGGGCACAAGAGACCCAGTACTTC. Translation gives CASSLNRAQETQYF.

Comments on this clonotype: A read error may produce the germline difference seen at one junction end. CDR3 bases: TGTGCCAGCAGCTTAGGCTCTAACACCGAGGAGCTGTTTTTT. As protein: CASSLGSNTEELFF. The chain couples TRBV7-9 to TRBJ2-2, with no clear D. The CDR3 is 14 amino acids. Germline CDR1 is SEHNR and CDR2 is FQNEAQ (reference sequence).

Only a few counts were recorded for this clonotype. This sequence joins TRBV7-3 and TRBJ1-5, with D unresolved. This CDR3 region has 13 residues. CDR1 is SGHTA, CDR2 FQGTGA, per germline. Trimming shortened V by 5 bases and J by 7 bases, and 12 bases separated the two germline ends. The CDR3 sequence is CASSLKGLQPQHF. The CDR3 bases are TGTGCCAGCAGCCTTAAAGGGTTACAGCCCCAGCATTTT.

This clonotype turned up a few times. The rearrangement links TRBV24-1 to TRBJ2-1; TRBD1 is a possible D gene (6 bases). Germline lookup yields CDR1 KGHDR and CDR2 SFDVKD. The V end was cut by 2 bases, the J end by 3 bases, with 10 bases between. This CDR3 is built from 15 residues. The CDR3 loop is CATSDSPDSYNEQFF. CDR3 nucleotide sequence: TGTGCCACCAGTGATTCCCCGGACAGCTACAATGAGCAGTTCTTC.

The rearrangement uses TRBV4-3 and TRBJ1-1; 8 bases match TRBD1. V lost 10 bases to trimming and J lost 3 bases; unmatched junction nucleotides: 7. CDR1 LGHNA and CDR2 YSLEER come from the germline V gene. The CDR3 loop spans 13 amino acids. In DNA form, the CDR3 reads TGCGCCACAGCGTGGGGACAGGACACTGAAGCTTTCTTT. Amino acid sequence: CATAWGQDTEAFF.

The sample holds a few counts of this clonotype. The CDR3 bases are TGCAGCGGTTCGGGGGCTAGCGGTTCGACAGATACGCAGTATTTT. It codes for CSGSGASGSTDTQYF. V usage is TRBV29-1 and J usage is TRBJ2-3, with D possibly matching TRBD2 (7 bases). The CDR3 is 15 residues long. Trimming removed 7 bases at V and 3 bases at J, with 20 bases between. The germline V gene encodes CDR1 SQVTM and CDR2 ANQGSEA.

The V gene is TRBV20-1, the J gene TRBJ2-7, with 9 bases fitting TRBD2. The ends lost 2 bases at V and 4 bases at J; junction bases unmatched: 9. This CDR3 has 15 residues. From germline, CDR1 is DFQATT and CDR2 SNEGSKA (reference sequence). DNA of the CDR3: TGCAGTGCTAGACCCGTGGCGGGGGGGCCGTACGAGCAGTACTTC. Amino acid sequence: CSARPVAGGPYEQYF.

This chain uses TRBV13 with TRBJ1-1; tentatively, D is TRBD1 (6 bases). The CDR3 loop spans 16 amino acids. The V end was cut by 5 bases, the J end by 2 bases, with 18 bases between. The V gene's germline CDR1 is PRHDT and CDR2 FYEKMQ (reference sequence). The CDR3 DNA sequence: TGTGCCAGCAGCGTGCAGGGGTTGGGAGCCAACACTGAAGCTTTCTTT. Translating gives CASSVQGLGANTEAFF.

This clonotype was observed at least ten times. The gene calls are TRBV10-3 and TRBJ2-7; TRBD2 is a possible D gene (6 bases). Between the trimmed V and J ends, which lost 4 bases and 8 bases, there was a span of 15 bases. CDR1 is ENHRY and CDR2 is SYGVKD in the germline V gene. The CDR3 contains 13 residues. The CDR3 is CAISVSTGGKQYF. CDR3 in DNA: TGTGCCATCAGTGTTAGCACAGGCGGGAAGCAGTACTTC.

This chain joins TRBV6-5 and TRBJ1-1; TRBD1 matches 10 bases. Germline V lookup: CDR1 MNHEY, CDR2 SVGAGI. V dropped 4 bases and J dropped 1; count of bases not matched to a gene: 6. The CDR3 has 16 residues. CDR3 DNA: TGTGCCAGCAGTTTACCCGGGACAGGGGCGAACACTGAAGCTTTCTTT. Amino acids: CASSLPGTGANTEAFF.